A selection of T cell receptor beta chains follows, all from one sample in a study of cytomegalovirus exposure and HLA in healthy donors. TCRdb's table, derived via immunoSEQ multiplex PCR, lists solely in-frame clones and lacks some. The table records tens of thousands of clones, 82% of them present only once. Sequenced material: PBMCs. The receptor set was obtained from a man aged 50 to 59 in good health and CMV-seronegative. CDR3s include the opening cysteine and the closing phenylalanine or tryptophan. Rows may omit the clone size; those that give it use once, few, many or a size class.

cdr3_aa,v_call,j_call,clone_size
CASLIGGGSYEQYF,TRBV2,.,.
CASSLLGGARYNEQFF,TRBV14,TRBJ2-1,.
CASSFSTSGFQETQYF,TRBV5-6,TRBJ2-5,.
CASSQGDGGNYEQYF,TRBV4-3,TRBJ2-7,.
CASSRKRTGTNTGELFF,TRBV4-3,TRBJ2-2,few
CSVAGTSGGYNEQFF,TRBV29-1,TRBJ2-1,.
CATSRGQGGHNEQFF,TRBV15,TRBJ2-1,.
CASSPQRGTGYTF,TRBV7-2,TRBJ1-2,.
CASTPKGQGSGELFF,TRBV6-5,TRBJ2-2,once
CASSVGVASQETQYF,TRBV2,TRBJ2-5,.
CASSRQTGHYEQYF,TRBV27,TRBJ2-7,.
CASSQDEGEGWYEQYF,TRBV4-1,TRBJ2-7,few
CASSLGQVQETQYF,TRBV6-5,TRBJ2-5,.
CASSLYRSTPGNEQFF,TRBV5-4,TRBJ2-1,.
CASIAADQETQYF,TRBV6-1,TRBJ2-5,few
CASSEGLAGSYEQYF,TRBV7-9,TRBJ2-7,.
CAATGASEKLFF,TRBV28,TRBJ1-4,.
CASSFGGRETQYF,TRBV7-2,TRBJ2-5,.
CSSEGGDEQYF,TRBV7-9,TRBJ2-7,.
CASSSGTGSGYTF,TRBV6-5,TRBJ1-2,.
CASSLAGTYNEQFF,TRBV7-2,TRBJ2-1,.
CASSLWDSTIETQYF,TRBV14,TRBJ2-5,.
CASNLGWSSGNNEQFF,TRBV5-1,TRBJ2-1,.
CASSPLASETDTQYF,TRBV18,TRBJ2-3,.
CASSIGGSAGVEQYF,TRBV19,TRBJ2-7,once
CAISELAGDAYNEQFF,TRBV10-3,TRBJ2-1,.
CASSPVDRAYNEQFF,TRBV7-3,TRBJ2-1,few